This passage covers 18 T cell receptor beta chains from one sample sequenced in a study of T cell repertoires in cytomegalovirus infection. MiXCR was run by TCRdb on the reads, yielding one entry per CDR3 protein. The sample contains almost 550,000 distinct CDR3 sequences, approximately 17% of which appear only once. Sequenced sample: CD8+ T cells from PBMCs. The receptors here all came from a human donor in good health (CMV status not recorded). Some clones in this sample may be carry-over from other donors' samples.

This clonotype appeared many times. The rearrangement links TRBV27 to TRBJ2-5, with 9 bases matching TRBD1. Unmatched junction bases numbered 10, after V lost 5 bases and J lost 0 bases. This CDR3 spans 17 amino acids. Germline V CDR1 and CDR2: MNHEY, SMNVEV (reference sequence). DNA for the CDR3: TGTGCCAGCAGTGAGGGAAGGGACAGGGCCCACCAAGAGACCCAGTACTTC. Its translation: CASSEGRDRAHQETQYF.

In this sample, this clonotype turned up a few times. The V and J genes are TRBV20-1 and TRBJ1-4, with TRBD1 identical over 8 bases. Germline assignment: CDR1 DFQATT and CDR2 SNEGSKA (reference sequence). Trimming cost V 6 bases and J 2 bases; bases outside gene matches: 2. The CDR3 extends over 13 amino acids. The CDR3 sequence is CSAQGATNEKLFF. The CDR3 DNA reads TGCAGTGCCCAGGGGGCGACTAATGAAAAACTGTTTTTT.

This clonotype was seen ten or more times. The rearrangement links TRBV12-3 or TRBV12-4 to TRBJ1-6; D gene ambiguous. The V and J ends lost 1 base and 2 bases respectively, with 12 bases between them. The CDR3 has 17 residues. CDR3 DNA: TGTGCCAGCAGTTTAGACACCCCTGGAACCTATAATTCACCCCTCCACTTT. It yields the protein CASSLDTPGTYNSPLHF.

The chain has TRBV9 and TRBJ2-1; 7 nucleotides line up with TRBD2. Germline trimming cut 4 bases from V and 4 bases from J; bases unmatched to any gene: 11. The CDR3 consists of 16 residues. Germline V gene lookup returns CDR1 SGDLS and CDR2 YYNGEE. In nucleotides, the CDR3 is TGTGCCAGCAGCTCCGGGGGGTCCCGCCTTTACAATGAGCAGTTCTTC. As protein: CASSSGGSRLYNEQFF.

Details on this clonotype: Just one base apart from a much larger clone, this may be a read error. The CDR3 sequence is CAGPKSAAANTGELFF. The DNA for the CDR3 is TGTGCCGGCCCGAAATCGGCGGCTGCGAACACCGGGGAGCTGTTTTTT. The chain employs TRBV6-8 and TRBJ2-2; D is undetermined. Germline loops: CDR1 MNHGY, CDR2 SAAAGT. V was trimmed by 11 bases and J by 0 bases, leaving 19 bases between them. The CDR3 spans 16 residues.

In this sample, this clonotype turned up many times. CDR3 region: CASSLVGRGLLVETQYF. The CDR3 coding sequence is TGTGCCAGCAGCTTAGTTGGCCGGGGCCTGTTGGTCGAGACCCAGTACTTC. The chain employs TRBV7-6 and TRBJ2-5; D possibly uses TRBD1 or TRBD2 (5 bases each). CDR1 is SGHVS and CDR2 is FNYEAQ in the germline V gene. V was cut by 1 base and J by 5 bases, with 20 bases left in between. The CDR3 contains 17 residues.

This clonotype was seen ten or more times. The chain carries TRBV12-3 or TRBV12-4 and TRBJ2-5; 13 bases are a match to TRBD2. The CDR3 loop spans 16 amino acids. V was pared by 3 bases and J by 3 bases, with 4 bases of the junction left unmatched. CDR3 DNA: TGTGCCAGCAGTTTCGGCACTAGCGGGGGGGAAGAGACCCAGTACTTC. This sequence encodes CASSFGTSGGEETQYF.

This clonotype was recorded many times. The chain couples TRBV7-3 to TRBJ2-3; 7 bases are a match to TRBD2. The V and J ends lost 6 bases and 2 bases, in that order; junction bases with no gene match: 5. The CDR3 runs to 14 residues. The germline V gene encodes CDR1 SGHTA and CDR2 FQGTGA. The chain's CDR3 is CASRLGGNTDTQYF. DNA of the CDR3: TGTGCCAGCAGGCTCGGGGGGAACACAGATACGCAGTATTTT. The full variable domain, its missing parts supplied by reference TRBV7-3 and TRBJ2-3, is GAGVSQTPSNKVTEKGKYVELRCDPISGHTALYWYRQSLGQGPEFLIYFQGTGAADDSGLPNDRFFAVRPEGSVSTLKIQRTERGDSAVYLCASRLGGNTDTQYFGPGTRLTVL.

This clonotype has only a few counts. The V and J genes are TRBV2 and TRBJ1-5, with D possibly being TRBD1 (5 bases). V was pared by 3 bases and J by 3 bases, with 21 bases between. Per germline, CDR1 SNHLY and CDR2 FYNNEI. The CDR3 totals 18 residues. CDR3 residues: CASSDQRGDVNYNQPQHF. DNA for the CDR3: TGTGCCAGCAGTGACCAGCGAGGGGACGTAAACTACAATCAGCCCCAGCATTTT.

This clonotype occurred many times. The genes are TRBV6-1 and TRBJ2-1; 10 nucleotides align to TRBD2. The V gene's germline CDR1 is MNHNS and CDR2 SASEGT. The CDR3 runs 13 residues. The junction had 8 bases not matched to a gene; V was cut back by 10 bases and J by 8 bases. The CDR3 spells CATSLAGSYEQFF. Here the CDR3 DNA reads TGTGCCACCTCACTAGCGGGGAGCTATGAGCAGTTCTTC.

As for this clonotype: This may be a read error: a much more frequent sequence differs by one nucleotide. V and J are TRBV19 and TRBJ1-5; the D is unclear. The germline V gene encodes CDR1 LNHDA and CDR2 SQIVND (reference sequence). V was pared by 1 base and J by 1 base, with 8 bases between. The CDR3 extends over 15 amino acids. As DNA, the CDR3 is TGTGCCAGTAGTATAGGAGCAAGAAGCAATCAGCCCCAGCATTTT. The encoded protein is CASSIGARSNQPQHF.

This clonotype was seen only a few times. The CDR3 sequence is CASMEGKGWNEQFF. CDR3 sequence (DNA): TGTGCCAGCATGGAAGGGAAGGGGTGGAATGAGCAGTTCTTC. This chain connects TRBV2 to TRBJ2-1; TRBD1 might be the D (5 bases). Trimming left V 7 bases short and J 7 bases short, with 17 bases between. The CDR3 sequence is 14 residues long. Germline V gene lookup returns CDR1 SNHLY and CDR2 FYNNEI.

The chain links TRBV27 to TRBJ2-1; TRBD2 aligns across 14 bases. CDR1 and CDR2 from the germline V gene are MNHEY and SMNVEV (reference sequence). J gave up 9 bases and V 3 bases, and 7 bases lay outside the gene matches. The CDR3 sequence is 16 residues long. CDR3 bases: TGTGCCAGCAGTTTCTCGGGGACTAGCGGGAGCACTGAGCAGTTCTTC. Its translation is CASSFSGTSGSTEQFF.

This clonotype showed up many times. V and J are TRBV4-1 and TRBJ2-7; 9 bases fit TRBD1. The germline gives CDR1 MGHRA, CDR2 YSYEKL. The CDR3 is made up of 18 amino acids. V lost 0 bases to trimming and J lost 3 bases; unmatched junction nucleotides: 12. The CDR3 loop is CASSQEDRGTPISYEQYF. CDR3 nucleotides: TGCGCCAGCAGCCAAGAAGACAGGGGGACTCCTATTAGCTACGAGCAGTACTTC.

This clonotype was counted between two and nine times. The J gene is TRBJ2-7, the V gene TRBV12-3 or TRBV12-4; 11 bases fit TRBD2. V was pared by 2 bases and J by 3 bases, with 12 bases of the junction left unmatched. The CDR3 spans 18 residues. The CDR3 sequence is CASSLYVRTSGSYYEQYF. The CDR3 DNA sequence: TGTGCCAGCAGTTTATACGTAAGGACTAGCGGGTCGTACTACGAGCAGTACTTC.

At least ten counts were recorded for this clonotype. This sequence joins TRBV7-2 and TRBJ1-5; a weak D match, TRBD1 (6 bases). Germline CDR1 reads SGHTA; CDR2 reads FQGNSA. Trimming stripped 8 bases from V and 0 bases from J, with 29 bases between. This CDR3 comprises 20 residues. This chain's CDR3 is CASSHTAGADPIYSNQPQHF. In nucleotides, the CDR3 is TGTGCCAGCTCCCACACCGCAGGGGCCGACCCCATCTATAGCAATCAGCCCCAGCATTTT.

The chain combines TRBV28 with TRBJ1-2, with a possible D match to TRBD1 (5 bases). Between the trimmed V and J ends, which lost 3 bases and 3 bases, there was a span of 11 bases. The CDR3 length is 14 residues. Germline CDR1 and CDR2: MDHEN and SYDVKM. This CDR3 reads CASSLSTRDYGYTF. The CDR3 nucleotides read TGTGCCAGCAGTTTGTCAACCAGGGACTATGGCTACACCTTC.

This clonotype occurred many times. J is TRBJ2-7 and V is TRBV28; 13 nucleotides align to TRBD2. This CDR3 is built from 17 residues. Trimming removed 1 base from V and 3 bases from J; junction bases left unmatched: 6. CDR1 and CDR2 (germline): MDHEN, SYDVKM. CDR3 sequence reads: CASSLSGLAGEIYEQYF. Written as DNA, the CDR3 is TGTGCCAGCAGTTTATCTGGACTAGCGGGAGAAATCTACGAGCAGTACTTC.